These 23 T cell receptor beta chains share one sample of origin, sequenced in a study of T-cell memory formation after mild COVID-19. TCRdb independently ran MiXCR on the 5' RACE reads; one entry per CDR3 protein. The sample gives roughly 560,000 distinct CDR3 sequences, around 21% of which show up once; around 12% is in the top ten. The sequenced sample was PBMCs or a T cell subset sorted from them (not recorded which). The receptors derive from an adult woman who had mild COVID-19 (a few samples of this study predate the infection). Cell type and time point are not known.

This clonotype appeared a few times. The rearrangement joins TRBV7-8 to TRBJ2-1; D perhaps matches TRBD1 (6 bases). The V gene's germline CDR1 is SGHVS and CDR2 FQNEAQ. Trimming cost V 1 base and J 4 bases, with 14 bases left between them. The CDR3 sequence is 16 residues long. The CDR3 region is CASSLDLVTGYNEQFF. DNA of the CDR3: TGTGCCAGCAGCTTAGATCTGGTGACAGGTTACAATGAGCAGTTCTTC.

The CDR3: CASSSIEEAGTGAQHF. CDR3 DNA: TGTGCCAGCAGTTCCATCGAGGAGGCAGGGACTGGGGCCCAGCATTTT. The V gene is TRBV12-3 or TRBV12-4, the J gene TRBJ1-5; TRBD1 might be the D (5 bases). CDR3 length equals 16 residues. V gave up 4 bases and J gave up 11 bases, with 24 bases separating them.

The CDR3 sequence: CASSPTTKIETQYF. CDR3 in DNA: TGTGCCAGCTCACCGACAACGAAGATCGAGACCCAGTACTTC. This rearrangement joins TRBV18 to TRBJ2-5; D remains ambiguous. Per germline, CDR1 KGHSH and CDR2 LQKENI. The CDR3 covers 14 residues. Trimming pared 3 bases from V and 5 bases from J, leaving 13 bases between. The whole variable domain, filled in from reference TRBV18 and TRBJ2-5, reads NAGVMQNPRHLVRRRGQEARLRCSPMKGHSHVYWYRQLPEEGLKFMVYLQKENIIDESGMPKERFSAEFPKEGPSILRIQQVVRGDSAAYFCASSPTTKIETQYFGPGTRLLVL.

This clonotype was recorded a few times. The chain has TRBV6-6 and TRBJ2-7; maybe TRBD1 (5 bases). The CDR3 has 15 amino acids. Trimming took 0 bases from V and 3 from J, leaving 12 bases between them. Germline CDR1 is MNHNY and CDR2 is SVGAGI (reference sequence). CDR3 protein: CASSYSRQSGYEQYF. Here the CDR3 DNA reads TGTGCCAGCAGTTACTCGAGACAGAGTGGCTACGAGCAGTACTTC.

V usage is TRBV20-1 and J usage is TRBJ2-5; D gene ambiguous. The V and J ends lost 2 bases and 2 bases respectively, with 12 bases between them. CDR3 size: 14 residues. The germline CDR1 and CDR2 sequences are DFQATT and SNEGSKA (reference sequence). The CDR3 here is CSARSWAKQETQYF. CDR3 DNA sequence: TGCAGTGCTAGAAGTTGGGCGAAACAAGAGACCCAGTACTTC.

This clonotype was counted only a few times. The V call is TRBV12-3 or TRBV12-4, the J call TRBJ2-2; 7 nucleotides align to TRBD1. V dropped 5 bases and J dropped 4; count of bases not matched to a gene: 4. CDR3 length: 14 amino acids. The CDR3 DNA reads TGTGCCAGCAGTAACAGGGGTCGCACCGGGGAGCTGTTTTTT. This translates into CASSNRGRTGELFF.

This chain joins TRBV5-1 and TRBJ1-1; no reliable D call. CDR3 length: 15 amino acids. The ends were cut back, 4 bases at V and 4 bases at J, with 17 bases in the middle. Germline V CDR1 and CDR2: SGHRS, YFSETQ. The CDR3: CASSPRRAGSTEAFF. In DNA form, the CDR3 reads TGCGCCAGCAGCCCCCGGAGGGCGGGTAGCACTGAAGCTTTCTTT.

The gene calls are TRBV11-2 and TRBJ2-1; D is perhaps TRBD1 or TRBD2 (5 bases each). V lost 6 bases, J lost 16 bases, and 19 bases lay in between. From germline, CDR1 is SGHAT and CDR2 FQNNGV. There are 12 residues in the CDR3. In DNA form, the CDR3 reads TGTGCCAGCAGACAGGCGCTGGGGGTTATATTCTTC. Encoded protein: CASRQALGVIFF.

This sequence joins TRBV6-5 and TRBJ2-2; D is undetermined. CDR3 length: 16 residues. Trimming removed 2 bases from V and 0 bases from J, with 10 bases in between. Germline V CDR1 and CDR2: MNHEY, SVGAGI. This chain's CDR3 is CASSYRVIANTGELFF. For the CDR3, the DNA is TGTGCCAGCAGTTACCGGGTAATCGCGAACACCGGGGAGCTGTTTTTT.

The rearrangement joins TRBV5-1 to TRBJ1-2, with D perhaps TRBD1 (6 bases). Germline values: CDR1 SGHRS, CDR2 YFSETQ. The V gene lost 0 bases and the J gene lost 10 bases, with 7 bases spanning the gap. The CDR3 is made up of 11 amino acids. For the CDR3, the DNA is TGCGCCAGCAGCTTGGACAGGGCCTACACCTTC. Translating it yields CASSLDRAYTF.

CDR3 nucleotides: TGTGCCAGCAGCTTAGCGGACAGTGGCTACACCTTC. Amino acid sequence: CASSLADSGYTF. This sequence joins TRBV7-8 and TRBJ1-2, with D perhaps TRBD1 (6 bases). V dropped 0 bases and J dropped 7 bases, with 6 bases sitting between them. CDR3 size: 12 residues. Germline CDR1 is SGHVS and CDR2 is FQNEAQ.

V and J are TRBV5-1 and TRBJ1-1; unclear D gene. The CDR3 is 13 amino acids. V was trimmed by 6 bases and J by 4 bases, leaving 13 bases between them. The germline V gene has CDR1 SGHRS and CDR2 YFSETQ. The CDR3 DNA sequence: TGCGCCAGCACGAGCGACGCGGGCACTGAAGCTTTCTTT. Its translation is CASTSDAGTEAFF.

The CDR3 reads CASSLVDSPLQPQHF. The CDR3, as DNA: TGTGCCAGCAGCTTAGTGGACAGCCCCCTACAGCCCCAGCATTTT. J is TRBJ1-5 and V is TRBV7-6; D may be TRBD1 (6 bases). This CDR3 spans 15 amino acids. Per germline, CDR1 SGHVS and CDR2 FNYEAQ. The V gene lost 1 base and the J gene lost 7 bases, with 14 bases spanning the gap.

This clonotype was found many times. This chain joins TRBV12-3 or TRBV12-4 and TRBJ2-3, with 10 bases identical to TRBD1. Trimming at V came to 5 bases and at J to 5 bases, leaving 10 bases not matched to a gene. This CDR3 region has 16 residues. In DNA, the CDR3 is TGTGCCAGCAGTCCTTCCCCGGGACAGGGGAAAGATACGCAGTATTTT. Amino acids: CASSPSPGQGKDTQYF.

This clonotype was seen a handful of times. DNA of the CDR3: TGCAGCGTTGAATGGGGCATGAACACTGAAGCTTTCTTT. Amino acid sequence: CSVEWGMNTEAFF. This chain links TRBV29-1 with TRBJ1-1; weak D call: TRBD1 (5 bases). Germline values: CDR1 SQVTM, CDR2 ANQGSEA. Trimming pared 2 bases from V and 0 bases from J, leaving 7 bases between. The CDR3 is made up of 13 amino acids.

A few counts support this clonotype. The chain employs TRBV11-3 and TRBJ2-3; D ambiguous. Germline values: CDR1 SGHNT, CDR2 YENEEA. The V end lost 4 bases, the J end lost 4 bases, and 6 bases lay between the germline ends. The CDR3 has 12 residues. The CDR3 nucleotides are TGTGCCAGCAGCTCTGTCGCAGATACGCAGTATTTT. It translates to CASSSVADTQYF.

This clonotype occurred a few times. The gene calls are TRBV7-9 and TRBJ2-7; 14 nucleotides match TRBD2. Germline loops: CDR1 SEHNR, CDR2 FQNEAQ (reference sequence). CDR3 length: 19 residues. Trimming cost V 6 bases and J 2 bases; bases outside gene matches: 15. The CDR3 DNA follows: TGTGCCAGCAGTTCCTGGACAGGACTAGCGGGGGGCCTTACCTACGAGCAGTACTTC. It translates to CASSSWTGLAGGLTYEQYF.

The chain has TRBV7-2 and TRBJ1-1; perhaps TRBD1 as D (5 bases). Germline values: CDR1 SGHTA, CDR2 FQGNSA. V lost 5 bases to trimming and J lost 5 bases, with 21 bases between them. The CDR3 is 16 residues long. DNA of the CDR3: TGTGCCAGCAGCGAAACCGGGCAGGGAATGGATACTGAAGCTTTCTTT. Translation: CASSETGQGMDTEAFF.

The rearrangement uses TRBV20-1 and TRBJ2-7, with 9 bases that match TRBD2. This CDR3 is 15 amino acids long. Germline values: CDR1 DFQATT, CDR2 SNEGSKA (reference sequence). The junction had 11 bases not matched to a gene; V was cut back by 6 bases and J by 2 bases. The CDR3 region has the DNA TGCAGTGCAGAGTATAGGACTAGCGAAACCTACGAGCAGTACTTC. Its translation: CSAEYRTSETYEQYF.

The rearrangement links TRBV14 to TRBJ1-5; possible D gene TRBD1, 5 bases. The V gene's germline CDR1 is SGHDN and CDR2 FVKESK. V dropped 1 base and J dropped 6 bases, with 13 bases sitting between them. CDR3 length: 15 residues. CDR3 nucleotide sequence: TGTGCCAGCAGCCAAGCGGGGGGAGGAGTTCAGCCCCAGCATTTT. This codes for CASSQAGGGVQPQHF.

CDR3 DNA: TGTGCCAGCAGCCTAGGGACTAGCGGGAGTCGTGAGCAGTTCTTC. Its translation is CASSLGTSGSREQFF. The gene calls are TRBV4-2 and TRBJ2-1; TRBD2 matches 14 bases. CDR3 length equals 15 residues. Germline V gene data show CDR1 as LGHNA and CDR2 as YNFKEQ. V was clipped by 4 bases and J by 9 bases; unmatched bases: 5.

This chain joins TRBV6-5 and TRBJ1-1, with D unresolved. Trimming left V 2 bases short and J 1 base short, with 14 bases between. Germline CDR1 and CDR2: MNHEY and SVGAGI. The CDR3 sequence is 16 residues long. CDR3 nucleotides: TGTGCCAGCAGTTACGGAGGCGGCAGAACGAACACTGAAGCTTTCTTT. Translating it yields CASSYGGGRTNTEAFF.

This rearrangement joins TRBV5-1 to TRBJ1-3; D is unresolved. Looked up from germline, CDR1 is SGHRS and CDR2 is YFSETQ. This CDR3 region has 13 residues. V gave up 4 bases and J gave up 8 bases, with 13 bases separating them. The CDR3 coding sequence is TGCGCCAGCAGCCTCCGACAAAGAGACACCATATATTTT. Its protein is CASSLRQRDTIYF.